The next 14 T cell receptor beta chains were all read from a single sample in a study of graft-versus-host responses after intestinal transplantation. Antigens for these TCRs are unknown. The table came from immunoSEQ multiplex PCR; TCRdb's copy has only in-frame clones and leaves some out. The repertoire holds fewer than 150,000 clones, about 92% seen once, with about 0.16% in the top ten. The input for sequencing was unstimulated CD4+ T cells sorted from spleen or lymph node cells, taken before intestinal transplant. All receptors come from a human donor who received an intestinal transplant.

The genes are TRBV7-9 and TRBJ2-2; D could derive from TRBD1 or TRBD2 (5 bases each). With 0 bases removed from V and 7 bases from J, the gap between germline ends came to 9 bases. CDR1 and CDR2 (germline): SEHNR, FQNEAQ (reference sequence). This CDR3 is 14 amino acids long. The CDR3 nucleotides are TGTGCCAGCAGCTTAGCGGGGGACCTCGGGGAGCTGTTTTTT. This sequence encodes CASSLAGDLGELFF.

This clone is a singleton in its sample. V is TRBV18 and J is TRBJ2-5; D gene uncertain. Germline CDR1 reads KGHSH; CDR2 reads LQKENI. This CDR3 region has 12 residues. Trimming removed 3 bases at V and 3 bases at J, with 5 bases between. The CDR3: CASSPDEETQYF. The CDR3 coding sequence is TGTGCCAGCTCACCGGACGAAGAGACCCAGTACTTC.

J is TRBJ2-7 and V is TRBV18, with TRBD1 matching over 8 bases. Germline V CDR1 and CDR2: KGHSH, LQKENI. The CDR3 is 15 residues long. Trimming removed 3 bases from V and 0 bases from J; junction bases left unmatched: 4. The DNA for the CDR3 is TGTGCCAGCTCACCGAGGACAGGGAGCTCCTACGAGCAGTACTTC. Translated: CASSPRTGSSYEQYF. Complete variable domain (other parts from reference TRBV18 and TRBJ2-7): NAGVMQNPRHLVRRRGQEARLRCSPMKGHSHVYWYRQLPEEGLKFMVYLQKENIIDESGMPKERFSAEFPKEGPSILRIQQVVRGDSAAYFCASSPRTGSSYEQYFGPGTRLTVT.

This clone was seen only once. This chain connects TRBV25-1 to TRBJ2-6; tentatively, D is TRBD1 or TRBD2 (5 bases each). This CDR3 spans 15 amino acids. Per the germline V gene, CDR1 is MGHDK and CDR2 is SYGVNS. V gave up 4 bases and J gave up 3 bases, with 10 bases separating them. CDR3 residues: CASSGGTIGANVLTF. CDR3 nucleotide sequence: TGTGCCAGCAGTGGGGGGACGATTGGGGCCAACGTCCTGACTTTC. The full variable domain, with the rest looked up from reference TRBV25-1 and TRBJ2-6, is EADIYQTPRYLVIGTGKKITLECSQTMGHDKMYWYQQDPGMELHLIHYSYGVNSTEKGDLSSESTVSRIRTEHFPLTLESARPSHTSQYLCASSGGTIGANVLTFGAGSRLTVL.

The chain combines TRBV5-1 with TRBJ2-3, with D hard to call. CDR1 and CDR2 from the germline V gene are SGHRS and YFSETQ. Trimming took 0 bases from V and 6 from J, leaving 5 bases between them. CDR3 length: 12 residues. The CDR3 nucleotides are TGCGCCAGCAGCTTGGAGGGCGATACGCAGTATTTT. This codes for CASSLEGDTQYF.

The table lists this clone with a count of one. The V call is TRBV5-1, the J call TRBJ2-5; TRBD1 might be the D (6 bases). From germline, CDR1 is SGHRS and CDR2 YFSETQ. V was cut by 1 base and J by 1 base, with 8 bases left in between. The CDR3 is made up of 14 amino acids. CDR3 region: CASSLQGTQETQYF. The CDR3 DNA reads TGCGCCAGCAGCTTGCAGGGGACCCAAGAGACCCAGTACTTC.

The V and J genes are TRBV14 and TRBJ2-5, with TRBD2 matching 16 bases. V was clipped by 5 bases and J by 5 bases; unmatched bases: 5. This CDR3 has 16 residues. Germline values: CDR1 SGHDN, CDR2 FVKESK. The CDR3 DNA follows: TGTGCCAGCAGCTGGGGACTAGCGGGGGGGCGTGAGACCCAGTACTTC. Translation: CASSWGLAGGRETQYF.

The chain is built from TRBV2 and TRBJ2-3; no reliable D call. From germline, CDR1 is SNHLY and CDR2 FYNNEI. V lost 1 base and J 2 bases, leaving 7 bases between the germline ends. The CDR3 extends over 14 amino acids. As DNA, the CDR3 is TGTGCCAGCAGTGAAGTCTACCACACAGATACGCAGTATTTT. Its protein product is CASSEVYHTDTQYF.

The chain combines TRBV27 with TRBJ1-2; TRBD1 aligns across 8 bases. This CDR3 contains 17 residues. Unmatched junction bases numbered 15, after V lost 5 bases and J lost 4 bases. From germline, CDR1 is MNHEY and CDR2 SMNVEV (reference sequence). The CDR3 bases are TGTGCCAGCAGTCCGCGGGTCAGGGGGCTGGTGAGCTATGGCTACACCTTC. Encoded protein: CASSPRVRGLVSYGYTF.

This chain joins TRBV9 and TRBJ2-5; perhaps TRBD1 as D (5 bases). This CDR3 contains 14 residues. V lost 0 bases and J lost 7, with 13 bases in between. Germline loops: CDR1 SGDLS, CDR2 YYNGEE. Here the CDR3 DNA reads TGTGCCAGCAGCGTAGGGCAGGGTGATGGGACCCAGTACTTC. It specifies CASSVGQGDGTQYF.

In nucleotides, the CDR3 is TGTGCCAGCAGCTTAGCCCCCCTAGTGCACAATGAGCAGTTCTTC. Its protein is CASSLAPLVHNEQFF. The J gene is TRBJ2-1, the V gene TRBV7-2; D is unclear. The CDR3 runs to 15 residues. Germline V gene data show CDR1 as SGHTA and CDR2 as FQGNSA. Trimming left V 0 bases short and J 5 bases short, with 11 bases between.

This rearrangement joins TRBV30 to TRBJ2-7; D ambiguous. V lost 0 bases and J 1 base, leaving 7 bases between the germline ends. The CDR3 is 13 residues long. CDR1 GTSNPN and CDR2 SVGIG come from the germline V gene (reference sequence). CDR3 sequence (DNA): TGTGCCTGGAGTGTACACGGTTCCTACGAGCAGTACTTC. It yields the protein CAWSVHGSYEQYF.

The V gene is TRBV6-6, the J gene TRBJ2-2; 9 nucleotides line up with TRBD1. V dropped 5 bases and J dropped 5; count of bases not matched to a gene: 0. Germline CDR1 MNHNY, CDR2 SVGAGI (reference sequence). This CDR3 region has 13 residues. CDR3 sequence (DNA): TGTGCCAGCAGTGGACAGGGGACCGGGGAGCTGTTTTTT. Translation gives CASSGQGTGELFF.

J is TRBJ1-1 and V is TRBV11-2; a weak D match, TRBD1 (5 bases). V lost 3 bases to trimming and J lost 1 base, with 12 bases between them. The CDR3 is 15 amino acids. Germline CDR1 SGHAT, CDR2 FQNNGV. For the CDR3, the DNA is TGTGCCAGCAGCTTCAAGGCAGGGAAGAACACTGAAGCTTTCTTT. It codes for CASSFKAGKNTEAFF.